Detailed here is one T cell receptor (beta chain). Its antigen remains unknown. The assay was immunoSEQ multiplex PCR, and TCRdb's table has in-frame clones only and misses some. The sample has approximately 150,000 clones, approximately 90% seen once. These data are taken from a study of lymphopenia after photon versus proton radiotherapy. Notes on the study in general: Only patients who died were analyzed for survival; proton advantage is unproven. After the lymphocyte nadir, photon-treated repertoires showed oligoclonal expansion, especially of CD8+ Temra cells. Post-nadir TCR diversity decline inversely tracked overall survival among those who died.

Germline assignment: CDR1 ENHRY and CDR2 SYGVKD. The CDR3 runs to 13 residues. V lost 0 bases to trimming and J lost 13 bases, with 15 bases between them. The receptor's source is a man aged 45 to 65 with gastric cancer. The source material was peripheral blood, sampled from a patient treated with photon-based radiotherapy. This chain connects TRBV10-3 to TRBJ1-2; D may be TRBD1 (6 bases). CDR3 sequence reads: CAISESGAVVSTF. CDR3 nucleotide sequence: TGTGCCATCAGTGAGTCGGGGGCGGTGGTTTCCACCTTC.